This section outlines one TCR beta chain sequence together with its context. CDR3 length: 15 residues. Trimming took 6 bases from V and 3 from J, leaving 14 bases between them. Looked up from germline, CDR1 is SGHNT and CDR2 is YENEEA. The authors' processing: Counts of nucleated cells, estimated from reference gene primer amplification, were obtained. This table comes from immunoSEQ multiplex PCR, and its TCRdb copy is limited to in-frame clones, with some not included. V and J calls and clone size are those listed in that table; D and trimming were worked out from the DNA. The table lists about 99,000 clones, 70% to 90% of them singletons, with 3.5% in the top ten. This specimen comes from a study of blood T cell repertoires in COVID-19. Study as a whole: Collection of acute and convalescent COVID-19 samples took place in the United States, Italy and Spain. From T cells, B-cell-depleted T cells, or PBMCs came the material, which was cDNA or gDNA.

The chain links TRBV11-3 to TRBJ2-2; D might be TRBD2 (5 bases). This clonotype was obtained from a human donor in a cohort sampled during active COVID-19. The sample was peripheral blood. For the CDR3, the DNA is TGTGCCAGCAGTGCCCCCGGGGAGCACACCGGGGAGCTGTTTTTT. The encoded protein is CASSAPGEHTGELFF.